The 28 T cell receptor beta chains below come from one sample, sequenced in a study of CD8 T cells in ankylosing spondylitis. TCRdb processed the 5' RACE reads anew with MiXCR; each CDR3 protein has one entry. The sample carries 350,000 to 400,000 distinct CDR3 sequences, more than 20% recorded once. The sample was blood, either unsorted or a sorted T cell fraction (not recorded which). The source of these receptors is a male donor with ankylosing spondylitis or in good health (not recorded which).

V and J are TRBV12-3 or TRBV12-4 and TRBJ1-5; D call uncertain. V dropped 0 bases and J dropped 1 base, with 7 bases sitting between them. There are 15 residues in the CDR3. In DNA, the CDR3 is TGTGCCAGCAGTTTAGCTTTGGTGAGCAATCAGCCCCAGCATTTT. Protein product: CASSLALVSNQPQHF.

The chain has TRBV27 and TRBJ2-7; TRBD1 matches 7 bases. Germline V CDR1 and CDR2: MNHEY, SMNVEV (reference sequence). The J segment lost 10 bases and the V segment lost 0 bases, leaving 6 bases of the junction unmatched. CDR3 size: 13 residues. The DNA for the CDR3 is TGTGCCAGCAGTTTATCGACAGGGCTTGAACAGTACTTC. Protein: CASSLSTGLEQYF.

This chain links TRBV3-1 with TRBJ2-2; TRBD1 aligns across 8 bases. This CDR3 is 17 amino acids long. V shed 2 bases, J shed 5 bases, and the junction held 10 bases outside the gene matches. Germline CDR1 is LGHDT and CDR2 is YNNKEL (reference sequence). The CDR3 reads CASSQIFQTGATGELFF. The CDR3 nucleotides read TGTGCCAGCAGCCAAATCTTTCAGACAGGGGCAACCGGGGAGCTGTTTTTT. The full variable domain, completed using reference TRBV3-1 and TRBJ2-2, is DTAVSQTPKYLVTQMGNDKSIKCEQNLGHDTMYWYKQDSKKFLKIMFSYNNKELIINETVPNRFSPKSPDKAHLNLHINSLELGDSAVYFCASSQIFQTGATGELFFGEGSRLTVL.

J is TRBJ2-4 and V is TRBV4-1, with no clear D. The germline CDR1 and CDR2 sequences are MGHRA and YSYEKL. Trimming shortened V by 1 base and J by 9 bases, and 13 bases separated the two germline ends. This CDR3 has 14 residues. In nucleotides, the CDR3 is TGCGCCAGCAGCCAAGGTCCCGAGACGGGCATTCAGTACTTC. It translates to CASSQGPETGIQYF.

This chain connects TRBV6-1 to TRBJ1-5, with D unresolved. In germline, CDR1 is MNHNS, CDR2 SASEGT. V lost 4 bases and J 0 bases, leaving 7 bases between the germline ends. This CDR3 region has 14 residues. CDR3 bases: TGTGCCAGCAGTGTTGAGGGTAGCAATCAGCCCCAGCATTTT. It is translated as CASSVEGSNQPQHF.

There are a few counts of this clonotype. The chain recombines TRBV28 with TRBJ2-1, with TRBD2 matching 10 bases. The V and J ends lost 3 bases and 7 bases, in that order; junction bases with no gene match: 6. The CDR3 runs to 15 residues. Looked up from germline, CDR1 is MDHEN and CDR2 is SYDVKM. CDR3 in amino acids: CASSFSGGSRNEQFF. Written as DNA, the CDR3 is TGTGCCAGCAGTTTTAGCGGGGGGTCTAGGAATGAGCAGTTCTTC.

This chain uses TRBV28 with TRBJ2-2; no clear D gene. Trimming left V 2 bases short and J 1 base short, with 8 bases between. The CDR3 is 15 amino acids. The germline CDR1 and CDR2 sequences are MDHEN and SYDVKM. The CDR3 DNA sequence: TGTGCCAGCAGTTTAGCTAAGGGGAACACCGGGGAGCTGTTTTTT. Its translation: CASSLAKGNTGELFF.

The chain uses TRBV9 and TRBJ2-7; TRBD2 matches 11 bases. Unmatched junction bases numbered 1, after V lost 0 bases and J lost 2 bases. Germline V gene lookup returns CDR1 SGDLS and CDR2 YYNGEE. This CDR3 contains 15 residues. DNA for the CDR3: TGTGCCAGCAGCGTAGAGACTAGCGGGGCCTACGAGCAGTACTTC. Protein sequence: CASSVETSGAYEQYF. Full variable domain (outside the CDR3, taken from reference TRBV9 and TRBJ2-7): DSGVTQTPKHLITATGQRVTLRCSPRSGDLSVYWYQQSLDQGLQFLIQYYNGEERAKGNILERFSAQQFPDLHSELNLSSLELGDSALYFCASSVETSGAYEQYFGPGTRLTVT.

This clonotype has just a few counts. The CDR3 region is CASSVMGGSVDTQYF. DNA for the CDR3: TGTGCCAGCAGCGTCATGGGGGGTTCGGTGGATACGCAGTATTTT. The chain carries TRBV9 and TRBJ2-3; D might be TRBD2 (6 bases). V lost 2 bases and J 6 bases, leaving 16 bases between the germline ends. Germline CDR1 and CDR2: SGDLS and YYNGEE. The CDR3 runs 15 residues.

As DNA, the CDR3 is TGTGCCAGCAGCGTAGGAGGGGACACCTACGAGCAGTACTTC. Encoded protein: CASSVGGDTYEQYF. The chain has TRBV9 and TRBJ2-7; TRBD1 is a possible D gene (6 bases). V was trimmed by 0 bases and J by 2 bases, leaving 9 bases between them. CDR3 length: 14 residues. Germline V gene sequence: CDR1 SGDLS, CDR2 YYNGEE.

This chain joins TRBV12-3 or TRBV12-4 and TRBJ2-7, with 8 bases identical to TRBD2. The CDR3 runs 12 residues. Unmatched junction bases numbered 2, after V lost 8 bases and J lost 2 bases. CDR3 protein: CASAGGAYEQYF. In DNA form, the CDR3 reads TGTGCCAGCGCCGGGGGGGCCTACGAGCAGTACTTC.

The rearrangement joins TRBV7-8 to TRBJ2-7, with 7 bases aligning to TRBD1. Germline CDR1 SGHVS, CDR2 FQNEAQ. The J segment lost 0 bases and the V segment lost 4 bases, leaving 6 bases of the junction unmatched. The CDR3 contains 15 residues. CDR3 loop: CASSSQGVSSYEQYF. CDR3 DNA sequence: TGTGCCAGCAGCTCGCAGGGGGTGAGCTCCTACGAGCAGTACTTC.

The chain joins TRBV24-1 to TRBJ2-2; 9 bases are a match to TRBD1. Per the germline V gene, CDR1 is KGHDR and CDR2 is SFDVKD. V lost 4 bases, J lost 6 bases, and 5 bases stayed unmatched. The CDR3 is 15 residues long. CDR3 in DNA: TGTGCCACCAGTGAGACCCGGACAGGGGCCGGGGAGCTGTTTTTT. This translates into CATSETRTGAGELFF.

J is TRBJ2-2 and V is TRBV5-5; possibly TRBD1 for D (6 bases). The V gene lost 6 bases and the J gene lost 1 base, with 16 bases spanning the gap. Looked up from germline, CDR1 is SGHKS and CDR2 is YYEKEE (reference sequence). This CDR3 is built from 16 residues. CDR3 sequence: CASTSGAGVNTGELFF. The CDR3 coding sequence is TGTGCCAGCACCTCCGGGGCAGGGGTGAACACCGGGGAGCTGTTTTTT.

This chain connects TRBV12-3 or TRBV12-4 to TRBJ2-5; tentative D call: TRBD2 (5 bases). Trimming shortened V by 5 bases and J by 3 bases, and 13 bases separated the two germline ends. The CDR3 has 14 residues. CDR3 residues: CASSRVGAEETQYF. CDR3 in DNA: TGTGCCAGCAGTCGCGTAGGAGCGGAAGAGACCCAGTACTTC.

The chain links TRBV12-3 or TRBV12-4 to TRBJ1-1, with TRBD1 as a possible D gene (6 bases). Trimming stripped 7 bases from V and 4 bases from J, with 13 bases between. The CDR3 has 13 amino acids. CDR3 in amino acids: CASTPQGTTEAFF. CDR3 sequence (DNA): TGTGCCAGCACCCCGCAGGGGACCACTGAAGCTTTCTTT.

The J gene is TRBJ2-3, the V gene TRBV4-1, with a weak D call TRBD1 (6 bases). The ends were cut back, 1 base at V and 1 base at J, with 15 bases in the middle. CDR1 is MGHRA, CDR2 YSYEKL, per germline. The CDR3 sequence is 17 residues long. Here the CDR3 reads CASSQVLGALGTDTQYF. CDR3 DNA sequence: TGCGCCAGCAGCCAAGTACTGGGGGCCCTAGGCACAGATACGCAGTATTTT.

This clonotype was found a few times. The J gene is TRBJ1-5, the V gene TRBV10-3, with a possible D match to TRBD1 (5 bases). CDR1 is ENHRY, CDR2 SYGVKD, per germline. The CDR3 is 12 amino acids. Trimming shortened V by 3 bases and J by 5 bases, and 5 bases separated the two germline ends. This CDR3 reads CAISEGDQPQHF. In DNA form, the CDR3 reads TGTGCCATCAGTGAAGGGGATCAGCCCCAGCATTTT.

This clonotype has a count of ten or more. V usage is TRBV29-1 and J usage is TRBJ2-2; weak D call: TRBD2 (5 bases). The CDR3 is made up of 16 amino acids. V shed 0 bases and J shed 3 bases, with 14 bases lying between them. Germline V gene data show CDR1 as SQVTM and CDR2 as ANQGSEA. CDR3 residues: CSVEDLLRVHTGELFF. The DNA for the CDR3 is TGCAGCGTTGAAGATCTATTGAGGGTCCACACCGGGGAGCTGTTTTTT.

The chain is built from TRBV12-3 or TRBV12-4 and TRBJ2-1, with 9 bases matching TRBD1. The CDR3 has 14 amino acids. V lost 6 bases to trimming and J lost 7 bases; unmatched junction nucleotides: 7. As DNA, the CDR3 is TGTGCCAGCAGGGGGGACAGGGCTGGTAATGAGCAGTTCTTC. Residues: CASRGDRAGNEQFF.

This clonotype was recorded a few times. The chain couples TRBV4-2 to TRBJ2-5, with TRBD2 matching 9 bases. The V and J ends lost 4 bases and 0 bases, in that order; junction bases with no gene match: 6. The CDR3 totals 16 residues. CDR1 is LGHNA and CDR2 is YNFKEQ in the germline V gene. The CDR3 sequence: CASSPTAGGYQETQYF. As DNA, the CDR3 is TGTGCCAGCAGCCCAACCGCGGGGGGGTACCAAGAGACCCAGTACTTC.

This clonotype was counted a few times. The chain joins TRBV29-1 to TRBJ2-1; D unresolved. There are 12 residues in the CDR3. V was clipped by 4 bases and J by 9 bases, with 13 bases between them. The V gene's germline CDR1 is SQVTM and CDR2 ANQGSEA. CDR3 protein: CSVVGGMGEQFF. CDR3 nucleotide sequence: TGCAGCGTTGTTGGCGGAATGGGTGAGCAGTTCTTC.

The chain recombines TRBV9 with TRBJ2-1; 7 bases are a match to TRBD1. Per germline, CDR1 SGDLS and CDR2 YYNGEE. The junction had 3 bases not matched to a gene; V was cut back by 3 bases and J by 6 bases. The CDR3 contains 13 residues. In DNA, the CDR3 is TGTGCCAGCAGCGAGACAGGGTCCAATGAGCAGTTCTTC. Translated, it gives CASSETGSNEQFF. The full variable domain, completed using reference TRBV9 and TRBJ2-1, is DSGVTQTPKHLITATGQRVTLRCSPRSGDLSVYWYQQSLDQGLQFLIQYYNGEERAKGNILERFSAQQFPDLHSELNLSSLELGDSALYFCASSETGSNEQFFGPGTRLTVL.

This chain links TRBV18 with TRBJ2-5; D possibly corresponds to TRBD1 (5 bases). Trimming removed 2 bases from V and 4 bases from J, with 11 bases in between. From germline, CDR1 is KGHSH and CDR2 LQKENI. The CDR3 runs to 14 residues. The DNA for the CDR3 is TGTGCCAGCTCACCAGCAGGGTCGGGAGAGACCCAGTACTTC. Translation gives CASSPAGSGETQYF.

The genes are TRBV7-9 and TRBJ2-1, with TRBD2 identical over 9 bases. Germline loops: CDR1 SEHNR, CDR2 FQNEAQ (reference sequence). V was clipped by 3 bases and J by 10 bases; unmatched bases: 7. The CDR3 consists of 14 residues. DNA for the CDR3: TGTGCCAGCAGCTTCCTAGCGGGGAACCCGGAGCAGTTCTTC. Amino acid sequence: CASSFLAGNPEQFF.

The J gene is TRBJ1-1, the V gene TRBV11-3; perhaps TRBD1 as D (5 bases). From germline, CDR1 is SGHNT and CDR2 YENEEA. Trimming removed 1 base at V and 11 bases at J, with 11 bases between. The CDR3 extends over 12 amino acids. This chain's CDR3 is CASSLGASGAFF. The CDR3 DNA is TGTGCCAGCAGCTTAGGAGCGTCAGGGGCTTTCTTT.

This chain connects TRBV5-1 to TRBJ2-7; maybe TRBD2 (5 bases). CDR1 is SGHRS and CDR2 is YFSETQ in the germline V gene. The CDR3 runs to 11 residues. With 8 bases removed from V and 4 bases from J, the gap between germline ends came to 10 bases. CDR3 sequence (DNA): TGCGCCAGGAAGACGGGGTACGAGCAGTACTTC. It yields the protein CARKTGYEQYF.

The V and J genes are TRBV4-1 and TRBJ1-5; a possible D gene is TRBD1 (5 bases). From germline, CDR1 is MGHRA and CDR2 YSYEKL. The CDR3 has 17 residues. The V and J ends lost 0 bases and 0 bases respectively, with 12 bases between them. CDR3 protein: CASSQEGQLNSNQPQHF. The CDR3 DNA follows: TGCGCCAGCAGCCAAGAGGGGCAGTTAAATAGCAATCAGCCCCAGCATTTT.